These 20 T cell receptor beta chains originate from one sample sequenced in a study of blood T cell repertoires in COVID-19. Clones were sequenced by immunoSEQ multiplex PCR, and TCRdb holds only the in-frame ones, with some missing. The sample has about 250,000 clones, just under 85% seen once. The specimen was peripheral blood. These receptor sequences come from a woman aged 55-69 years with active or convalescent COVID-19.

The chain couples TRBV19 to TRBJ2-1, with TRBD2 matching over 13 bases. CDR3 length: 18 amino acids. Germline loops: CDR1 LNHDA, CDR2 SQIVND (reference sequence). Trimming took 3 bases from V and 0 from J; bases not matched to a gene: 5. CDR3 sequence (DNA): TGTGCCAGTAGTATGAAGGGACTAGCGGGGAGCTCCTACAATGAGCAGTTCTTC. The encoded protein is CASSMKGLAGSSYNEQFF.

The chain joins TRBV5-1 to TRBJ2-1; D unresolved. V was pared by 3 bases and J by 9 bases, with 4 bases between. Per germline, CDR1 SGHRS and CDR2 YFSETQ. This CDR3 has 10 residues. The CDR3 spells CASSSGEQFF. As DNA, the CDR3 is TGCGCCAGCAGCTCGGGTGAGCAGTTCTTC. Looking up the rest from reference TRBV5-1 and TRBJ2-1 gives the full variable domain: KAGVTQTPRYLIKTRGQQVTLSCSPISGHRSVSWYQQTPGQGLQFLFEYFSETQRNKGNFPGRFSGRQFSNSRSEMNVSTLELGDSALYLCASSSGEQFFGPGTRLTVL.

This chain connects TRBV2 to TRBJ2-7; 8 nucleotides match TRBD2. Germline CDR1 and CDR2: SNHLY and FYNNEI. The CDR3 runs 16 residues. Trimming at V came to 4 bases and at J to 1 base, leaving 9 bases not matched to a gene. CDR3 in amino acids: CASSGRASGLSYEQYF. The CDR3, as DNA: TGTGCCAGCAGTGGCCGAGCTAGCGGGCTTTCCTACGAGCAGTACTTC.

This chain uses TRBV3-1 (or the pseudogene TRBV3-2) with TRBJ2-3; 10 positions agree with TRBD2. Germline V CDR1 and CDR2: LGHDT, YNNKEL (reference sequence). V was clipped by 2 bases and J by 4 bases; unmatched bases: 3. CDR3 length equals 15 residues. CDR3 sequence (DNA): TGTGCCAGCAGCCAACAGACTAGCGGGTCAGATACGCAGTATTTT. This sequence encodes CASSQQTSGSDTQYF.

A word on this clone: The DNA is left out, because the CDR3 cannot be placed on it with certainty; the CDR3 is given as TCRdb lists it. CDR3 amino acids: CASSFGPGDTGELFF. V usage is TRBV13 and J usage is TRBJ2-2; TRBD2 was called by the table and not checked on the DNA. Germline CDR1 reads PRHDT; CDR2 reads FYEKMQ (reference sequence). The CDR3 sequence runs 15 residues, both termini included.

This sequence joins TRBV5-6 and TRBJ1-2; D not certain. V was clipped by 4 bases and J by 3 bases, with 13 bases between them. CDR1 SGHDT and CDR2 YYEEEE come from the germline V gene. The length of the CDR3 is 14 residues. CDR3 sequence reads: CASSPAARDYGYTF. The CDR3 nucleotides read TGTGCCAGCAGCCCAGCGGCTAGGGACTATGGCTACACCTTC. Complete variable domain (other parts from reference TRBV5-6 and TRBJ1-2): DAGVTQSPTHLIKTRGQQVTLRCSPKSGHDTVSWYQQALGQGPQFIFQYYEEEERQRGNFPDRFSGHQFPNYSSELNVNALLLGDSALYLCASSPAARDYGYTFGSGTRLTVV.

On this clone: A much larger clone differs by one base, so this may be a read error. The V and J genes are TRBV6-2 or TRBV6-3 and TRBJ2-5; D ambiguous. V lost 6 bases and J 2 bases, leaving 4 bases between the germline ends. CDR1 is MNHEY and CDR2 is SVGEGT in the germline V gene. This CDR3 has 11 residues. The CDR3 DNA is TGTGCCAGCAGCCTACAAGAGACCCAGTACTTC. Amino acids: CASSLQETQYF.

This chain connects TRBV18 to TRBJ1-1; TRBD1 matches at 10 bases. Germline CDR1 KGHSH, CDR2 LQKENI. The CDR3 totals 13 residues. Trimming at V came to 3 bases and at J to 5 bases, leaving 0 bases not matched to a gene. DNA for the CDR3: TGTGCCAGCTCACCGGACAGGGGGACTGAAGCTTTCTTT. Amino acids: CASSPDRGTEAFF.

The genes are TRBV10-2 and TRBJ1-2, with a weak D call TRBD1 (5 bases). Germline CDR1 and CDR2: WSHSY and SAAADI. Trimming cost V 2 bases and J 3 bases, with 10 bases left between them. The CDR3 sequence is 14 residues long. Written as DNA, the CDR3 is TGCGCCAGCAGTGAGGTAGGGGTTGACTATGGCTACACCTTC. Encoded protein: CASSEVGVDYGYTF.

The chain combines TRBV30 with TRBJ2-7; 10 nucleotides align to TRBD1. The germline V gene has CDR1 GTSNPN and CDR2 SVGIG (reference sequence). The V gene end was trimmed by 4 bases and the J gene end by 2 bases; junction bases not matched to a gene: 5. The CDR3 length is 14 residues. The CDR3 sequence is CAWNWGQGTYEQYF. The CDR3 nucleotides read TGTGCCTGGAACTGGGGACAGGGGACCTACGAGCAGTACTTC.

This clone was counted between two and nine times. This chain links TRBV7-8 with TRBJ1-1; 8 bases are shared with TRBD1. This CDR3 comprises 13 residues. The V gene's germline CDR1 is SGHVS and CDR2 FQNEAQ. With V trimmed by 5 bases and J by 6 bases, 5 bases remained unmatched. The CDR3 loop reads CASSLEQGAEAFF. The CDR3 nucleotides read TGTGCCAGCAGCCTCGAACAGGGGGCTGAAGCTTTCTTT.

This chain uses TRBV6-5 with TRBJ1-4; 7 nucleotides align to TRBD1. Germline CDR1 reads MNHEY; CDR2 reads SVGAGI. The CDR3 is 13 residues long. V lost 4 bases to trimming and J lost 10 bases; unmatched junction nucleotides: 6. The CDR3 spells CASSSDRSLKLFF. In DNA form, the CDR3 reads TGTGCCAGCAGTTCGGACAGGAGCCTAAAACTGTTTTTT.

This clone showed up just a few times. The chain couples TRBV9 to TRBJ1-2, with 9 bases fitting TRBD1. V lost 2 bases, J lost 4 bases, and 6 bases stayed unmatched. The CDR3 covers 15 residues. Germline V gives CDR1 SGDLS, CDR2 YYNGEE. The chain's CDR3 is CASSVGQGWVYGYTF. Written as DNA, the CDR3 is TGTGCCAGCAGCGTCGGACAGGGGTGGGTCTATGGCTACACCTTC.

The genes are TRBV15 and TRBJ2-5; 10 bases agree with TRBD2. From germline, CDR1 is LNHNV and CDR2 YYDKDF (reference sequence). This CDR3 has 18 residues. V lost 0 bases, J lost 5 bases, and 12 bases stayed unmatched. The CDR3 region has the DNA TGTGCCACCAGCAGAGATATAGCGGGGGGCCTGAAGGTTGAGACCCAGTACTTC. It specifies CATSRDIAGGLKVETQYF. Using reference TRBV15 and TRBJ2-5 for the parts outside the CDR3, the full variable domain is DAMVIQNPRYQVTQFGKPVTLSCSQTLNHNVMYWYQQKSSQAPKLLFHYYDKDFNNEADTPDNFQSRRPNTSFCFLDIRSPGLGDTAMYLCATSRDIAGGLKVETQYFGPGTRLLVL.

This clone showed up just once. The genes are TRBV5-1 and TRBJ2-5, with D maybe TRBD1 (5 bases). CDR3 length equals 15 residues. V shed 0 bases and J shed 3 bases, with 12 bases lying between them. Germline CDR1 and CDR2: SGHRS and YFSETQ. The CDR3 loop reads CASSLVGQGEETQYF. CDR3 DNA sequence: TGCGCCAGCAGCTTGGTAGGGCAGGGCGAAGAGACCCAGTACTTC.

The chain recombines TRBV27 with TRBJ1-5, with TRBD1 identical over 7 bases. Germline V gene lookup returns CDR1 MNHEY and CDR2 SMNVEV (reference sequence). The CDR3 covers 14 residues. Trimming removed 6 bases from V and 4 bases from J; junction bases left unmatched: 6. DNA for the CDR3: TGTGCCAGCAGGTCCGGGACAGTTAATCAGCCCCAGCATTTT. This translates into CASRSGTVNQPQHF.

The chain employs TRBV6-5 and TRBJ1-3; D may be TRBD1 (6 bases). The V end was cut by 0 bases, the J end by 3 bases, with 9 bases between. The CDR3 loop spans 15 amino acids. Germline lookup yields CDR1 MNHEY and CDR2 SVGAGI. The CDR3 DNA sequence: TGTGCCAGCAGTTACTCGACAGGTGGTGGAAACACCATATATTTT. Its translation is CASSYSTGGGNTIYF.

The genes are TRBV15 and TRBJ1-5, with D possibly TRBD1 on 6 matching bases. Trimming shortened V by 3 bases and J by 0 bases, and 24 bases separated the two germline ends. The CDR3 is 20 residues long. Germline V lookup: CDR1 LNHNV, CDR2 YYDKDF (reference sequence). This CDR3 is CATSSMNRAPFPNSNQPQHF. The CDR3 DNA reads TGTGCCACCAGCAGCATGAACAGGGCCCCCTTTCCAAATAGCAATCAGCCCCAGCATTTT.

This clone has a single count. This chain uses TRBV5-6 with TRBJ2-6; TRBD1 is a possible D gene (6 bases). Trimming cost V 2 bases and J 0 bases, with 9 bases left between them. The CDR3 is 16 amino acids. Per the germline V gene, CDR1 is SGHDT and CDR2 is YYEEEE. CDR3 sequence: CASSLGGPSGANVLTF. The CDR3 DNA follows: TGTGCCAGCAGCTTAGGGGGACCCTCTGGGGCCAACGTCCTGACTTTC.

This CDR3 is CASSLDHGGSSYNEQFF. For the CDR3, the DNA is TGTGCCAGCAGCTTAGATCACGGCGGCAGCTCCTACAATGAGCAGTTCTTC. J is TRBJ2-1 and V is TRBV11-3; D ambiguous. V lost 0 bases, J lost 0 bases, and 12 bases lay in between. The CDR3 has 17 residues. Germline V gene sequence: CDR1 SGHNT, CDR2 YENEEA.